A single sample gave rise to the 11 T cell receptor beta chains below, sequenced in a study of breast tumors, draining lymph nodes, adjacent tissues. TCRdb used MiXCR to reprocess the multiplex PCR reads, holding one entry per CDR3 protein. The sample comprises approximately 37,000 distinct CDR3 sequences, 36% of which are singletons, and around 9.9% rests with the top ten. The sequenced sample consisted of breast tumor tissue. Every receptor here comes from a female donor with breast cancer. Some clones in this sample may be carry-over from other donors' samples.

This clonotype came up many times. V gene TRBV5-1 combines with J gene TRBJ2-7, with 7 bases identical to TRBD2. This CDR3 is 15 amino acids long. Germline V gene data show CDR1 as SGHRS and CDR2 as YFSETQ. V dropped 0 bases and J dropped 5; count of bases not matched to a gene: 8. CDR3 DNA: TGCGCCAGCAGCTTGGAGCGGGGTCCGCTCGACGAGCAGTACTTC. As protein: CASSLERGPLDEQYF.

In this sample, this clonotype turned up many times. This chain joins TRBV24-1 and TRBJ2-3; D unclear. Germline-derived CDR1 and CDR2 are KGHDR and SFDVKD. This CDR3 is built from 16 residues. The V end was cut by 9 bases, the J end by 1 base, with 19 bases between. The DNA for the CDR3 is TGTGCCACCTCCCGAAGTGCGACAACGGGCACAGATACGCAGTATTTT. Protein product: CATSRSATTGTDTQYF.

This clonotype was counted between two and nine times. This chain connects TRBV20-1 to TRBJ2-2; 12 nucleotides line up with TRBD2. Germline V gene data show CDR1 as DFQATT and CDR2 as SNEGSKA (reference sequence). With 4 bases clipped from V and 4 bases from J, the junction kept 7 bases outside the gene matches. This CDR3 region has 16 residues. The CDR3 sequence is CSAIRLAGVGTGELFF. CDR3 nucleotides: TGCAGTGCTATTCGACTAGCGGGAGTTGGCACCGGGGAGCTGTTTTTT.

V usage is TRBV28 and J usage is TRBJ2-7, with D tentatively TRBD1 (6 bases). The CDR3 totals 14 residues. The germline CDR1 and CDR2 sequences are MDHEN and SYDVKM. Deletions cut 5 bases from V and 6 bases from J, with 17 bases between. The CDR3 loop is CASSPWGRGLEQYF. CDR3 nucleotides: TGTGCCAGCAGTCCCTGGGGGCGTGGGCTCGAGCAGTACTTC.

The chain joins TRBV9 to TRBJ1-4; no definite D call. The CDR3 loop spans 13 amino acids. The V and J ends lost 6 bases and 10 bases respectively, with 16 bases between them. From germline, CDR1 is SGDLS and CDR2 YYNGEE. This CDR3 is CASKRESDGKLFF. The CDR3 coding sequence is TGTGCCAGCAAAAGGGAGAGCGATGGAAAACTGTTTTTT.

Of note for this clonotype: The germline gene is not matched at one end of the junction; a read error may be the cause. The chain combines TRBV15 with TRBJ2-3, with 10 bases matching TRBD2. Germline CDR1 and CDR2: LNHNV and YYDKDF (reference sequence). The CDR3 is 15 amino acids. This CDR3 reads CATSPLAGSIDTQYF. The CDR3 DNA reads TGCGCCACCTCCCCACTAGCGGGGAGCATAGATACGCAGTATTTT.

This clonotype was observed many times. DNA for the CDR3: TGCAGCGCCGGGACAGGGGGCTTCACCGGGGAGCTGTTTTTT. Translation: CSAGTGGFTGELFF. The chain links TRBV29-1 to TRBJ2-2; 12 nucleotides line up with TRBD1. Germline V gene lookup returns CDR1 SQVTM and CDR2 ANQGSEA. This CDR3 region has 14 residues. J gave up 4 bases and V 7 bases, and 4 bases lay outside the gene matches.

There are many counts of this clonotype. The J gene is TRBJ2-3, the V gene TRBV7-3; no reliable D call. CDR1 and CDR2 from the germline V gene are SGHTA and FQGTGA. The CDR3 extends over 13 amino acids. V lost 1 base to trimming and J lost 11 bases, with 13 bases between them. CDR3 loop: CASSLNQALGQYF. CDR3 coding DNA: TGTGCCAGCAGCTTAAATCAGGCGTTAGGGCAGTATTTT. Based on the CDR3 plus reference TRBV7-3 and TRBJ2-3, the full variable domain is GAGVSQTPSNKVTEKGKYVELRCDPISGHTALYWYRQSLGQGPEFLIYFQGTGAADDSGLPNDRFFAVRPEGSVSTLKIQRTERGDSAVYLCASSLNQALGQYFGPGTRLTVL.

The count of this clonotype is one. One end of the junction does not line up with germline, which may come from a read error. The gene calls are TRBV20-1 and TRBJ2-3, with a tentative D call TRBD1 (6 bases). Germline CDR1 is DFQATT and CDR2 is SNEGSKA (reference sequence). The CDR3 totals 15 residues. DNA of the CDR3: TGCAGTGCTGATCCGGGACCCCTGGGGGCAGATGCGCAGTATTTT. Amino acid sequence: CSADPGPLGADAQYF.

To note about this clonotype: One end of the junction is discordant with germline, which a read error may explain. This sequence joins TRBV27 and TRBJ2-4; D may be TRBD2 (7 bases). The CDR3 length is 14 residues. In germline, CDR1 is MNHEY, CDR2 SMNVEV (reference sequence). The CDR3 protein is CASSIRGGGNIQHF. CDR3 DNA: TGTGCCAGCAGTATACGGGGAGGGGGGAACATTCAGCACTTC.

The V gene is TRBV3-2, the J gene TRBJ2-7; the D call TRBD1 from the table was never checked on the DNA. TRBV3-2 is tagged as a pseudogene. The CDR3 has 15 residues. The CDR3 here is CASRQGSDRPYEQYF. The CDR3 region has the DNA TGTGCCAGCAGACAAGGCTCGGACAGACCTTACGAGCAGTACTTC.